The present T cell receptor beta chain was sequenced within a study of CD8 T cells in ankylosing spondylitis. The study, taken as a whole, reports: Disease-linked clones displayed a CD8+ phenotype and appeared relatively rarely in peripheral blood. Ankylosing spondylitis blood appeared to carry a characteristic TCR beta motif of roughly eight highly homologous variants.

Each CDR3 protein gets one entry after TCRdb re-called the 5' RACE reads with MiXCR. This table holds about 39,000 distinct CDR3 sequences, roughly 3% found once. V was clipped by 0 bases and J by 0 bases, with 7 bases between them. The CDR3 has 16 residues. From germline, CDR1 is SGDLS and CDR2 YYNGEE. This clonotype was seen at least ten times. As yet, its antigen is unknown. This receptor was identified in a male donor with ankylosing spondylitis or in good health (not recorded which). Sequences were obtained from blood, either unsorted or a sorted T cell fraction (not recorded which). This sequence joins TRBV9 and TRBJ2-6; no firm D call. The CDR3 is CASSVEANSGANVLTF. The CDR3 region has the DNA TGTGCCAGCAGCGTAGAAGCAAACTCTGGGGCCAACGTCCTGACTTTC.